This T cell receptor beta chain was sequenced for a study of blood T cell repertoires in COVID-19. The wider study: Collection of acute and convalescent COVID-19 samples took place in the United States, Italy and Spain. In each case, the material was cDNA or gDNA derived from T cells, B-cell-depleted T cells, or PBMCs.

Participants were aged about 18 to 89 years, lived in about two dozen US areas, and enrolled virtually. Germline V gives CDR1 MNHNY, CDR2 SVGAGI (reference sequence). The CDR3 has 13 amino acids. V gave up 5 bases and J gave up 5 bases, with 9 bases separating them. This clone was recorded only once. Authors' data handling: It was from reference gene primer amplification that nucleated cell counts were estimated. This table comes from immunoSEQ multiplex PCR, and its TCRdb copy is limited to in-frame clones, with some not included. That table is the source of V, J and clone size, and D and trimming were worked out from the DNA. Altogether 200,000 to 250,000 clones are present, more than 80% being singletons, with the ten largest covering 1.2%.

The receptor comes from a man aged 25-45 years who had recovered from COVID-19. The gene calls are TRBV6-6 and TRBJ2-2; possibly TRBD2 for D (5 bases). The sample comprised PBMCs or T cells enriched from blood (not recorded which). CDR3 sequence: CASSTTRTGELFF. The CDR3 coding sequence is TGTGCCAGCAGTACAACTAGGACCGGGGAGCTGTTTTTT.